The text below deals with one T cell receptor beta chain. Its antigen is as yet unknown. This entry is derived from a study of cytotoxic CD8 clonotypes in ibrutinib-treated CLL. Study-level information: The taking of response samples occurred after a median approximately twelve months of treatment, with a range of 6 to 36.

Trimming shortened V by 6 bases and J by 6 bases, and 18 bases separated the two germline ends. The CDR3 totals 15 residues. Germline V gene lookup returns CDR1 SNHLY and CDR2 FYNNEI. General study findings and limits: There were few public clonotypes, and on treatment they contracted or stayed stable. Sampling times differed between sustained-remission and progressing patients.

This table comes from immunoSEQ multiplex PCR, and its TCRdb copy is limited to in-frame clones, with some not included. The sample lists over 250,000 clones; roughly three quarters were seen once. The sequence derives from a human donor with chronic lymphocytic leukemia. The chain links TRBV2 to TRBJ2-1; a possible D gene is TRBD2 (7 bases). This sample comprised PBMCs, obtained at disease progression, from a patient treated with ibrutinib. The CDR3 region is CASRRGGGASNEQFF. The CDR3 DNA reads TGTGCCAGCAGGCGGGGAGGGGGGGCCTCCAATGAGCAGTTCTTC.